Below, 6 T cell receptor beta chains from the same sample are listed, as sequenced in a study of T cells in Graves' hyperthyroidism and ophthalmopathy. Researchers amplified the TCR beta CDR3 regions from RNA transcripts. The HTBI primer set was used in a first-round RT-PCR of the TCR CDR3. TCRdb redid the calling of the multiplex PCR reads with MiXCR, one entry per CDR3 protein. The repertoire consists of hundreds of thousands of distinct CDR3 sequences, with over 15% occurring once and the leading ten covering approximately 18%. What was sequenced was blood. Receptors were obtained from a woman younger than 35 with Graves' ophthalmopathy.

The chain couples TRBV5-6 to TRBJ2-1, with TRBD2 matching 10 bases. Germline V CDR1 and CDR2: SGHDT, YYEEEE. There are 15 residues in the CDR3. V gave up 0 bases and J gave up 11 bases; unmatched junction bases: 8. The CDR3 region has the DNA TGTGCCAGCAGCTTGGTAGCGGGGGGAAAGAATAAGCAGTTCTTC. It yields the protein CASSLVAGGKNKQFF.

This chain links TRBV5-1 with TRBJ2-1; TRBD2 matches at 12 bases. The CDR3 length is 18 residues. CDR1 is SGHRS, CDR2 YFSETQ, per germline. After removal of 0 bases from V and 4 bases from J, the junction contained 8 bases not matched to a gene. Here the CDR3 DNA reads TGCGCCAGCAGCTTGGCCAGACTAGCGGGAGTGGAATACAATGAGCAGTTCTTC. Translation: CASSLARLAGVEYNEQFF.

This clonotype was counted ten times or more. The gene calls are TRBV4-1 and TRBJ1-1; D unresolved. The CDR3 spans 15 residues. Germline CDR1 is MGHRA and CDR2 is YSYEKL. Trimming cost V 5 bases and J 0 bases, with 13 bases left between them. CDR3 residues: CASSSIGQMNTEAFF. In DNA form, the CDR3 reads TGCGCCAGCAGCAGCATAGGCCAAATGAACACTGAAGCTTTCTTT.

The chain joins TRBV3-1 to TRBJ2-1; D perhaps matches TRBD2 (7 bases). This CDR3 has 18 residues. Germline V CDR1 and CDR2: LGHDT, YNNKEL (reference sequence). Between the trimmed V and J ends, which lost 0 bases and 3 bases, there was a span of 18 bases. The CDR3 DNA is TGTGCCAGCAGCCAAGATCGGGGGCGGGAGCAAATCTACAATGAGCAGTTCTTC. Translated: CASSQDRGREQIYNEQFF.

This chain connects TRBV5-5 to TRBJ1-2; tentatively, D is TRBD1 (6 bases). Per the germline V gene, CDR1 is SGHKS and CDR2 is YYEKEE (reference sequence). The V gene lost 4 bases and the J gene lost 8 bases, with 15 bases spanning the gap. The CDR3 sequence is 13 residues long. The DNA for the CDR3 is TGTGCCAGCAGCGCGGACAGTCTAGGGGGCTACACCTTC. Translated, it gives CASSADSLGGYTF.

A word on this clonotype: It may be a read error: a sequence one base away is much more abundant. The chain links TRBV9 to TRBJ2-5; 7 bases are a match to TRBD1. CDR1 and CDR2 from the germline V gene are SGDLS and YYNGEE. The CDR3 consists of 14 residues. In DNA, the CDR3 is TGTGCCGGCAGCGTGACAGGGAATCAGGAGACCCAGTACTTC. Translating it yields CAGSVTGNQETQYF.